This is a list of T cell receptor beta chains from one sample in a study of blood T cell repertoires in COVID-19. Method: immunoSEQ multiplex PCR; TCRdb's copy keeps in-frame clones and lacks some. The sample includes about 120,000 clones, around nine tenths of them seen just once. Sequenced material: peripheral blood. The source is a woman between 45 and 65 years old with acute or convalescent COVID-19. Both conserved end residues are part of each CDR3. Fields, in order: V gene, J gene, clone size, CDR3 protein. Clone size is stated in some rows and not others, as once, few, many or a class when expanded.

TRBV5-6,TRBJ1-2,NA,CASSWGGEYGYTF
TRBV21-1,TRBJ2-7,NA,CASSNAGGQTYEQYF
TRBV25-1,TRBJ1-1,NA,CASSRAGAAKAFF
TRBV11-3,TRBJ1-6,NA,CASSAGQPPLHF
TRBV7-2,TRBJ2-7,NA,CASSLVLGRPSYEQYF
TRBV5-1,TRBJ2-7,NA,CASGIPGNYEQYF
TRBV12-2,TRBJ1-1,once,CASRLARTGDTEAFF
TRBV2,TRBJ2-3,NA,CASRPAGATDTQYF
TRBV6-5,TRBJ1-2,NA,CASSSGVGTYGYTF
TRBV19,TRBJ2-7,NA,CASLGGTGAQEQYF
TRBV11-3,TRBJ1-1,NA,CASSLTGASRNTEAFF
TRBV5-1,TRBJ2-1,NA,CASSLSNLDNEQFF
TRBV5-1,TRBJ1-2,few,CASSPEPGNINGYTF
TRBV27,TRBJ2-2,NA,CASRLRGLNTGELFF
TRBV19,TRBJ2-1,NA,CASSTMAGGGGNEQFF
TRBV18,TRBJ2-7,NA,CASSRDPVVGSYEQYF
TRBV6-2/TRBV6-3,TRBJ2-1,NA,CASSYSTSGFSYNEQFF
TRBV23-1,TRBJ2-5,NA,CASITGGGETQYF
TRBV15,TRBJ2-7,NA,CATSRDRGLAVEQYF
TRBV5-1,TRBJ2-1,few,CASSLEWGGTYNEQFF
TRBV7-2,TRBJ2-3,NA,CASSLGTFTDTQYF
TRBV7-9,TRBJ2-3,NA,CASNRGTTDTQYF
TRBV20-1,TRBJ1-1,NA,CSASLGGMNTEAFF
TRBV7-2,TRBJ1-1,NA,CASSLNGPEEAFF
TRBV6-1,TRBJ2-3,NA,CASSEVGWRGTDTQYF
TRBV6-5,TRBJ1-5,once,CASSYSGGSNQPQHF
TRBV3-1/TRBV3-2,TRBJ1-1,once,CASSQVRGTEAFF
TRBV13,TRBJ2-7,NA,CASSLTGFSYEQYF
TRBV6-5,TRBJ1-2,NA,CASRQTNYGYTF
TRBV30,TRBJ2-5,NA,CAWSAGGGGETQYF
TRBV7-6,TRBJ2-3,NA,CASSLEAGGATSTDTQYF
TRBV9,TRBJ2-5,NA,CASSVATGQQETQYF
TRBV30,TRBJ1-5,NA,CAWSVQPGGNQPQHF
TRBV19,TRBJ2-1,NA,CASSLVRDRSNEQFF
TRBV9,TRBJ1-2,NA,CASSPGGTVYGYTF